This TCR beta chain was retrieved from a study of tumor-infiltrating lymphocytes in primary liver carcinoma. Study as a whole: Each sample had roughly 3.65 to 8 million productive TCRbeta reads regardless of tissue type. Study-wide points: Without sorting, CD4+ versus CD8+ T cell repertoires were not compared.

The blood RNA (from unsorted whole blood) was obtained, and germline DNA was also extracted. Making TCR beta cDNA involved roughly 0.55 ug total RNA and a constant-region primer. Generation of the TCR beta libraries relied on three nested multiplex PCR rounds using slightly modified ARM-PCR. A C-beta reverse primer and TRBV1-TRBV30 forward primers served in each of the first two PCR rounds, at approximately 10 cycles apiece. TCRdb called the multiplex PCR reads again in MiXCR, with one record for every CDR3 protein. This sample carries 150,000 to 200,000 distinct CDR3 sequences, approximately 65% of them seen once, and the ten largest clones take roughly 6.8%. In the case of this clonotype: The antigen is undetermined. A much more abundant neighbour one base away suggests this may be a read error.

The CDR3 is 15 residues long. The V gene lost 4 bases and the J gene lost 5 bases, with 17 bases spanning the gap. Germline V lookup: CDR1 MNHEY, CDR2 SVGAGI. V is TRBV6-5 and J is TRBJ1-2; maybe TRBD1 (6 bases). This receptor was taken from an older woman with primary liver carcinoma and hepatitis B virus infection. The sample comprised peripheral blood. The CDR3 here is CASSCTQQGRYGYTF. For the CDR3, the DNA is TGTGCCAGCAGTTGCACCCAACAGGGCCGGTATGGCTACACCTTC.